A single sample is the source of the 6 T cell receptor beta chains below, sequenced in a study of graft-versus-host responses after intestinal transplantation (dated by TCRdb to the early 2020s). This sample's time point label indicates: cells obtained before transplantation from donor or recipient. Library creation used the immunoSEQ multiplex PCR assay. TCRdb retrieved this table from immuneACCESS and kept in-frame rearrangements only. Not all clones are present; in checked studies, unresolved V genes account for under half, and no reason is known for the remainder. The sample data list about 70,000 clones, and over 85% of these were observed just once. The ten largest make up 0.53% of the sample. Which antigens these TCRs recognize remains unknown. This specimen was unstimulated CD8+ T cells sorted from spleen or lymph node cells, taken before intestinal transplant. The receptors shown here come from a human donor who received an intestinal transplant.

Regarding this clone: The junction differs from germline at one of its ends, possibly a read error. In the same sample, other DNA sequences code for this CDR3. The chain has TRBV5-1 and TRBJ1-3; D not certain. Germline V gene data show CDR1 as SGHRS and CDR2 as YFSETQ. The CDR3 runs to 16 residues. This CDR3 is CASSFYGSRSGNTIYF. The CDR3 DNA reads TGCGCCAGCAGCTTTTATGGCTCCCGCTCTGGGAACACCATATATTTT. Together with reference TRBV5-1 and TRBJ1-3, the CDR3 gives the full variable domain: KAGVTQTPRYLIKTRGQQVTLSCSPISGHRSVSWYQQTPGQGLQFLFEYFSETQRNKGNFPGRFSGRQFSNSRSEMNVSTLELGDSALYLCASSFYGSRSGNTIYFGEGSWLTVV.

The rearrangement joins TRBV27 to TRBJ1-1; D may be TRBD1 (6 bases). V was shortened by 5 bases and J by 8 bases, with 9 bases between the two germline ends. The germline V gene encodes CDR1 MNHEY and CDR2 SMNVEV (reference sequence). The CDR3 runs to 11 residues. The CDR3, as DNA: TGTGCCAGCAGTGTGGGGACAGAAGCTTTCTTT. Residues: CASSVGTEAFF.

The chain recombines TRBV6-5 with TRBJ2-3; 7 bases align to TRBD2. Germline V lookup: CDR1 MNHEY, CDR2 SVGAGI. This CDR3 has 15 amino acids. Trimming cost V 5 bases and J 0 bases; bases outside gene matches: 5. The CDR3 DNA is TGTGCCAGCAGTATAGGCGGGAGAAGCACAGATACGCAGTATTTT. Protein product: CASSIGGRSTDTQYF.

The V call is TRBV27, the J call TRBJ2-1; tentatively, D is TRBD2 (5 bases). Germline V gives CDR1 MNHEY, CDR2 SMNVEV (reference sequence). This CDR3 is built from 18 residues. The V and J ends lost 3 bases and 0 bases respectively, with 18 bases between them. The CDR3 is CASSFWRVRAYSYNEQFF. The DNA of the CDR3 is TGTGCCAGCAGTTTTTGGAGAGTGCGGGCTTACTCCTACAATGAGCAGTTCTTC.

The V call is TRBV5-1, the J call TRBJ2-1, with D tentatively TRBD1 or TRBD2 (6 bases each). With 2 bases removed from V and 2 bases from J, the gap between germline ends came to 11 bases. Germline CDR1 reads SGHRS; CDR2 reads YFSETQ. This CDR3 has 15 residues. The CDR3 nucleotides are TGCGCCAGCAGCTTCGGAGGGGGTACCTACAATGAGCAGTTCTTC. Protein sequence: CASSFGGGTYNEQFF.

The genes are TRBV9 and TRBJ1-4, with D tentatively TRBD1 (6 bases). This CDR3 spans 15 amino acids. Germline V gene data show CDR1 as SGDLS and CDR2 as YYNGEE. V was shortened by 0 bases and J by 6 bases, with 12 bases between the two germline ends. CDR3 region: CASSVEGEGDEKLFF. CDR3 sequence (DNA): TGTGCCAGCAGCGTAGAGGGGGAGGGGGATGAAAAACTGTTTTTT.